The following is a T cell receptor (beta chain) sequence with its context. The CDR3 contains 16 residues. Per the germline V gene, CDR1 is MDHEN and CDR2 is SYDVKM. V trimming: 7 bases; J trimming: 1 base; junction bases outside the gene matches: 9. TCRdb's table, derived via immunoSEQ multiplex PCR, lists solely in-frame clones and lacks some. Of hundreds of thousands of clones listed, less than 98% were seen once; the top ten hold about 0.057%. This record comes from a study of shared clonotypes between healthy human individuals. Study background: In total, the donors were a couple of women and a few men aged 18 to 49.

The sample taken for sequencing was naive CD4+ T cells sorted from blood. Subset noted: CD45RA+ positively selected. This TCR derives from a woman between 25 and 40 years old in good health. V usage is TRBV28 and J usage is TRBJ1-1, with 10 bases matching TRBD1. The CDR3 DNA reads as TGTGCCAGCAATGACAGGGGGCGTATTAAGAACACTGAAGCTTTCTTT. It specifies CASNDRGRIKNTEAFF.